Presented here are 14 T cell receptor beta chains from one specimen sequenced in a study of OX40 agonist ivuxolimab in advanced cancers. The assay was immunoSEQ multiplex PCR, and TCRdb's table has in-frame clones only and misses some. The table shows over 75,000 clones, with roughly 93% occurring only once. The input for sequencing was CD4+ or CD8+ T cells sorted from blood, taken in a trial of the OX40 agonist ivuxolimab. The origin of the receptors is an adult with an advanced solid tumor such as melanoma, head and neck, liver or kidney cancer.

The chain combines TRBV6-6 with TRBJ1-5; 11 bases align to TRBD1. This CDR3 region has 16 residues. The V gene's germline CDR1 is MNHNY and CDR2 SVGAGI (reference sequence). V trimming: 8 bases; J trimming: 4 bases; junction bases outside the gene matches: 10. In DNA form, the CDR3 reads TGTGCCAGCCAACTGGGCGGACAGGGGGCGAATCAGCCCCAGCATTTT. Amino acid sequence: CASQLGGQGANQPQHF.

V is TRBV19 and J is TRBJ1-2; a possible D gene is TRBD1 (6 bases). There are 14 residues in the CDR3. With 5 bases removed from V and 4 bases from J, the gap between germline ends came to 14 bases. Germline V gives CDR1 LNHDA, CDR2 SQIVND (reference sequence). CDR3: CASSSGGASYGYTF. CDR3 coding DNA: TGTGCCAGTAGTTCGGGGGGCGCGTCCTATGGCTACACCTTC.

The chain uses TRBV6-1 and TRBJ2-3, with 9 bases fitting TRBD2. Germline-derived CDR1 and CDR2 are MNHNS and SASEGT. The CDR3 length is 16 residues. V dropped 4 bases and J dropped 2; count of bases not matched to a gene: 7. The CDR3 region is CASSASSGTLTDTQYF. As DNA, the CDR3 is TGTGCCAGCAGTGCGTCTAGCGGGACCCTCACAGATACGCAGTATTTT.

The genes are TRBV20-1 and TRBJ1-2; D gene unclear. CDR3 length: 9 residues. V was shortened by 5 bases and J by 5 bases, with 3 bases between the two germline ends. The germline gives CDR1 DFQATT, CDR2 SNEGSKA (reference sequence). The CDR3 bases are TGCAGTGCTGGTTATGGCTACACCTTC. This gives the protein CSAGYGYTF.

J is TRBJ1-1 and V is TRBV5-6; D is ambiguous. The germline V and J ends were trimmed by 1 base and 1 base, with 8 bases remaining between them. This CDR3 spans 14 amino acids. Germline CDR1 SGHDT, CDR2 YYEEEE. This CDR3 is CASSLTFRNTEAFF. The CDR3 bases are TGTGCCAGCAGCTTGACGTTTCGGAACACTGAAGCTTTCTTT.

This chain's CDR3 is CASSLEWYDTQYF. The CDR3 DNA reads as TGTGCCAGCAGCTTAGAATGGTATGATACGCAGTATTTT. The gene calls are TRBV7-6 and TRBJ2-3; D is undetermined. V shed 1 base and J shed 6 bases, with 8 bases lying between them. Germline CDR1 reads SGHVS; CDR2 reads FNYEAQ. The CDR3 runs to 13 residues.

V is TRBV10-2 and J is TRBJ2-7, with 11 bases matching TRBD2. V shed 3 bases and J 5 bases; nucleotides not matched to a gene: 6. The CDR3 runs 15 residues. Per germline, CDR1 WSHSY and CDR2 SAAADI. The CDR3 bases are TGCGCCAGCAGTGAAGTGGCTAGCGGGAGGAACGAGCAGTACTTC. Amino acid sequence: CASSEVASGRNEQYF.

This chain joins TRBV28 and TRBJ1-2; 7 bases fit TRBD1. The CDR3 loop spans 16 amino acids. CDR1 and CDR2 from the germline V gene are MDHEN and SYDVKM. J was trimmed by 4 bases and V by 4 bases; bases with no gene match: 12. CDR3 bases: TGTGCCAGCAGTTCTGGACAGGACCGGTGGGCCTATGGCTACACCTTC. It codes for CASSSGQDRWAYGYTF.

V gene TRBV18 combines with J gene TRBJ2-1; 10 nucleotides align to TRBD1. J lost 1 base, V lost 6 bases, and 6 bases had no gene match. Germline V gene lookup returns CDR1 KGHSH and CDR2 LQKENI. The CDR3 is 16 amino acids. The CDR3 coding sequence is TGTGCCAGCTCCCTGGGACAGGGGATTTCCTACAATGAGCAGTTCTTC. Translation gives CASSLGQGISYNEQFF.

V gene TRBV28 combines with J gene TRBJ2-3; D is possibly TRBD2 (6 bases). The V end was cut by 6 bases, the J end by 5 bases, with 15 bases between. CDR3 length: 14 amino acids. Germline V gene lookup returns CDR1 MDHEN and CDR2 SYDVKM. The CDR3 nucleotides are TGTGCCAGCAGACCCCCTGGCGGGATAGATACGCAGTATTTT. Translated, it gives CASRPPGGIDTQYF.

The V call is TRBV15, the J call TRBJ1-2; a weak D match, TRBD1 (5 bases). Germline V gene lookup returns CDR1 LNHNV and CDR2 YYDKDF (reference sequence). Trimming stripped 2 bases from V and 7 bases from J, with 11 bases between. This CDR3 region has 13 residues. Written as DNA, the CDR3 is TGTGCCACCAGCAGACTCTCAGGGTCTGGCTACACCTTC. This encodes CATSRLSGSGYTF. Full variable domain (outside the CDR3, taken from reference TRBV15 and TRBJ1-2): DAMVIQNPRYQVTQFGKPVTLSCSQTLNHNVMYWYQQKSSQAPKLLFHYYDKDFNNEADTPDNFQSRRPNTSFCFLDIRSPGLGDTAMYLCATSRLSGSGYTFGSGTRLTVV.

The rearrangement uses TRBV23-1 and TRBJ2-3; D may be TRBD1 or TRBD2 (6 bases each). TRBV23-1 is an ORF for which the function is uncertain. The CDR3 runs to 16 residues. Trimming removed 3 bases at V and 0 bases at J, with 13 bases between. In nucleotides, the CDR3 is TGCGCCAGCAGTCAGTCAACAGGGACTAGCACAGATACGCAGTATTTT. Translation: CASSQSTGTSTDTQYF.

Concerning this clone itself: The same CDR3 also results from other DNA sequences found in this sample. This rearrangement joins TRBV18 to TRBJ2-7, with 11 bases fitting TRBD1. Trimming cost V 3 bases and J 3 bases; bases outside gene matches: 4. Germline lookup yields CDR1 KGHSH and CDR2 LQKENI. This CDR3 region has 15 residues. The CDR3 region is CASSPGQGAGYEQYF. As DNA, the CDR3 is TGTGCCAGCTCACCCGGACAGGGGGCCGGCTACGAGCAGTACTTC.

The chain's CDR3 is CASSLAPGSRQPQHF. CDR3 DNA: TGTGCCAGCAGCTTGGCCCCAGGGTCTAGACAGCCCCAGCATTTT. The chain employs TRBV5-5 and TRBJ1-5, with D tentatively TRBD1 (5 bases). Germline V gives CDR1 SGHKS, CDR2 YYEKEE (reference sequence). The CDR3 consists of 15 residues. Trimming took 0 bases from V and 7 from J, leaving 14 bases between them.